A selection of T cell receptor beta chains follows, all from one sample in a study of blood T cell repertoires in COVID-19. Sequencing used immunoSEQ multiplex PCR; TCRdb keeps in-frame clones, though not all of them. The sample yields around 120,000 clones, 65% to 80% seen once. Source material: peripheral blood. These receptors were taken from a man over 45 with acute or convalescent COVID-19. CDR3s include the opening cysteine and the closing phenylalanine or tryptophan. The D gene is left open where the match is weak. For some rows the clone size is stated as once, few or many, or as a class when expanded; others skip it.

size: .
V: TRBV19
D: TRBD1
J: TRBJ2-5
CDR3: CASSIWQGEDETQYF
DNA: TGTGCCAGTAGTATTTGGCAGGGGGAAGATGAGACCCAGTACTTC

size: .
V: TRBV10-3
D: .
J: TRBJ2-2
CDR3: CAISESSGGGGELFF
DNA: TGTGCCATCAGTGAATCTAGTGGAGGTGGCGGGGAGCTGTTTTTT

size: .
V: TRBV19
D: TRBD1
J: TRBJ2-7
CDR3: CASSNSDRGKTYEQYF
DNA: TGTGCCAGTAGTAACTCCGACAGGGGCAAGACCTACGAGCAGTACTTC

size: .
V: TRBV20-1
D: .
J: TRBJ2-1
CDR3: CSASVTYNEQFF
DNA: TGCAGTGCTAGTGTAACTTACAATGAGCAGTTCTTC

size: .
V: TRBV18
D: TRBD1
J: TRBJ1-1
CDR3: CASSPGTDNTEAFF
DNA: TGTGCCAGCTCACCCGGGACAGACAACACTGAAGCTTTCTTT

size: .
V: TRBV25-1
D: .
J: TRBJ1-4
CDR3: CASSDPGQRWEKLFF
DNA: TGTGCCAGCAGTGATCCAGGACAGAGATGGGAAAAACTGTTTTTT

size: .
V: TRBV6-6
D: .
J: TRBJ1-2
CDR3: CATLSAGGYTF
DNA: TGTGCCACTCTCTCGGCGGGGGGCTACACCTTC

size: .
V: TRBV9
D: TRBD1
J: TRBJ1-1
CDR3: CASSVAGTGGNTEAFF
DNA: TGTGCCAGCAGCGTAGCTGGGACAGGGGGTAACACTGAAGCTTTCTTT

size: .
V: TRBV21-1
D: .
J: TRBJ2-3
CDR3: CASSKALGGMSTDTQYF
DNA: TGTGCCAGCAGCAAAGCGCTAGGAGGGATGAGCACAGATACGCAGTATTTT

size: .
V: TRBV27
D: TRBD1
J: TRBJ1-2
CDR3: CASRSWDRANYGYTF
DNA: TGTGCCAGCAGGTCATGGGACAGGGCGAACTATGGCTACACCTTC

size: .
V: TRBV4-1
D: TRBD2
J: TRBJ2-1
CDR3: CASSQGGLAGISSYNEQFF
DNA: TGCGCCAGCAGCCAAGGTGGACTAGCGGGGATAAGCTCCTACAATGAGCAGTTCTTC

size: .
V: TRBV6-2/TRBV6-3
D: .
J: TRBJ2-1
CDR3: CASSSINEQFF
DNA: TGTGCCAGCAGTTCTATCAATGAGCAGTTCTTC

size: .
V: TRBV18
D: .
J: TRBJ2-7
CDR3: CASSNGLGYEQYF
DNA: TGTGCCAGCTCAAATGGTCTAGGCTACGAGCAGTACTTC

size: .
V: TRBV21-1
D: .
J: TRBJ1-4
CDR3: CASSKGPGQNLYNNEKLFF
DNA: TGTGCCAGCAGCAAAGGGCCAGGACAGAACCTTTATAATAATGAAAAACTGTTTTTT

size: .
V: TRBV11-2
D: .
J: TRBJ2-7
CDR3: CASSLDLGLNEQYF
DNA: TGTGCCAGCAGCTTAGATCTCGGACTCAACGAGCAGTACTTC

size: .
V: TRBV9
D: TRBD1
J: TRBJ1-6
CDR3: CASSAQGTGDLAALHF
DNA: TGTGCCAGCAGCGCACAAGGGACAGGCGATTTAGCCGCCCTCCACTTT

size: .
V: TRBV24-1
D: TRBD1
J: TRBJ2-5
CDR3: CATSDADRDGETQYF
DNA: TGTGCCACCAGTGATGCAGACAGGGACGGAGAGACCCAGTACTTC

size: .
V: TRBV5-1
D: TRBD1
J: TRBJ1-2
CDR3: CASSPTTGTNYGYTF
DNA: TGCGCCAGCAGCCCGACGACAGGGACAAACTATGGCTACACCTTC

size: .
V: TRBV2
D: .
J: TRBJ2-1
CDR3: CASVLAVGYEQFF
DNA: TGTGCCAGCGTCTTGGCCGTTGGCTATGAGCAGTTCTTC

size: .
V: TRBV30
D: TRBD1
J: TRBJ2-7
CDR3: CAWSVQGNGYRYF
DNA: TGTGCCTGGAGTGTACAGGGGAATGGTTATCGGTACTTC

size: .
V: TRBV28
D: TRBD1
J: TRBJ2-1
CDR3: CASSLPPGQGWNEQFF
DNA: TGTGCCAGCAGTTTACCACCGGGACAGGGGTGGAATGAGCAGTTCTTC

size: once
V: TRBV11-2
D: .
J: TRBJ1-2
CDR3: CASSFSDRTYGYTF
DNA: TGTGCCAGCAGCTTTTCGGACAGAACTTATGGCTACACCTTC

size: .
V: TRBV5-1
D: .
J: TRBJ2-6
CDR3: CASTPGDGANVLTF
DNA: TGCGCCAGCACCCCAGGCGATGGGGCCAACGTCCTGACTTTC

size: .
V: TRBV28
D: TRBD1
J: TRBJ1-2
CDR3: CASRTGGDSYGYTF
DNA: TGTGCCAGCAGGACAGGGGGAGATAGCTATGGCTACACCTTC

size: few
V: TRBV5-8
D: TRBD2
J: TRBJ2-1
CDR3: CASSRGTSGRLDEQFF
DNA: TGTGCCAGCAGCAGGGGGACTAGCGGGAGGCTGGATGAGCAGTTCTTC

size: .
V: TRBV9
D: .
J: TRBJ1-5
CDR3: CASSEGGTNQPQHF
DNA: TGTGCCAGCAGCGAGGGGGGGACCAATCAGCCCCAGCATTTT